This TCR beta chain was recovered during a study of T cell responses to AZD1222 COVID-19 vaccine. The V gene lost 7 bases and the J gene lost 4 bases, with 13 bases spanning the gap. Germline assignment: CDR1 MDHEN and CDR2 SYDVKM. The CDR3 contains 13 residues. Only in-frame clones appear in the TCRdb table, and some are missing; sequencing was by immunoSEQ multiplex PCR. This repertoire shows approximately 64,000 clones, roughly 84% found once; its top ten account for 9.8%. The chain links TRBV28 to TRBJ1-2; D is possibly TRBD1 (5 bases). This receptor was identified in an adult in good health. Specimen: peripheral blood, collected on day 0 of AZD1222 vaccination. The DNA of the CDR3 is TGTGCCAGCAATTTTCAGACAGCCTATGGCTACACCTTC. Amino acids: CASNFQTAYGYTF.